This T cell receptor (beta chain) was observed in a study of cytomegalovirus exposure and HLA in healthy donors. Study outcomes and limitations: Analysis was performed later, and it showed HLA-associated TCR beta chains to be more clonally expanded than equally common others. Later work found most CMV-associated TCR beta chains apparently HLA-restricted. Later on, a genetic analysis was performed. It linked a missense variant in DCLRE1C with V- and J-gene trimming of TCR beta.

Each of the donors was a healthy bone marrow donor. Points on this clone: Antigen unknown.

Looked up from germline, CDR1 is MGHRA and CDR2 is YSYEKL. V shed 2 bases, J shed 1 base, and the junction held 7 bases outside the gene matches. The CDR3 has 16 residues. Researchers ran the PCR with 60 Vbeta and 13 Jbeta primers. Assay: immunoSEQ multiplex PCR; the TCRdb copy retains only in-frame clones and omits some. The sample consists of more than 90,000 clones, more than 75% of them appearing once. The sequenced sample was PBMCs. The V gene is TRBV4-1, the J gene TRBJ1-1; 7 bases match TRBD1. This receptor was obtained from a woman aged 60-75 years in good health and CMV-seronegative. The CDR3 protein is CASSQPQGRTNTEAFF. DNA for the CDR3: TGCGCCAGCAGCCAACCACAGGGGCGGACGAACACTGAAGCTTTCTTT.